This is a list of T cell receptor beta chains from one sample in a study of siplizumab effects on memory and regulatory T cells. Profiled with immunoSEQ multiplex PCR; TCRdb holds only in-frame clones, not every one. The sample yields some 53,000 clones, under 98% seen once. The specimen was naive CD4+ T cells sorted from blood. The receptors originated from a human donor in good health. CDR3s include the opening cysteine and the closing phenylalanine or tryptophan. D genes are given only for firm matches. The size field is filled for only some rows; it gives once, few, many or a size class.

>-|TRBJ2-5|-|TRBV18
CASSPLDAETQYF
TGTGCCAGCTCACCACTAGACGCAGAGACCCAGTACTTC
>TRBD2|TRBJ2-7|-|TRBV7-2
CASSSGGLSSYEQYF
TGTGCCAGCAGCTCCGGGGGGTTGAGCTCCTACGAGCAGTACTTC
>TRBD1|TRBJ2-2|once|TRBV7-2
CASRRRTGEFTGELFF
TGTGCCAGCAGGAGGCGGACAGGGGAGTTCACCGGGGAGCTGTTTTTT
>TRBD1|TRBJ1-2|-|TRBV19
CASSVTGVYGYTF
TGTGCCAGTAGTGTAACAGGGGTCTATGGCTACACCTTC
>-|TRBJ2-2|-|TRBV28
CASQWGRTGELFF
TGTGCCTCTCAATGGGGGCGGACCGGGGAGCTGTTTTTT
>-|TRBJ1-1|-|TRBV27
CASRPEDSPNTEAFF
TGTGCCAGCAGACCAGAGGACAGCCCGAACACTGAAGCTTTCTTT
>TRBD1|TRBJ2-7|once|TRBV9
CASSGTGQGYEQYF
TGTGCCAGCAGCGGGACAGGGCAGGGCTACGAGCAGTACTTC
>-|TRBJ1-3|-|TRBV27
CASRFGRDSGNTIYF
TGTGCCAGCAGATTTGGCAGAGACTCTGGAAACACCATATATTTT
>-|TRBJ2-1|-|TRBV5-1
CASSLEPGDRNNEQFF
TGCGCCAGCAGCTTGGAGCCGGGAGACAGAAATAATGAGCAGTTCTTC
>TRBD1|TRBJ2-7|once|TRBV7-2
CASSSRTGGSYEQYF
TGTGCCAGCAGCTCGCGGACAGGGGGCTCCTACGAGCAGTACTTC
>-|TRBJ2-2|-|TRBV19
CASSPFPGELFF
TGTGCCAGTAGTCCCTTCCCCGGGGAGCTGTTTTTT
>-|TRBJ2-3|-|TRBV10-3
CATGTKGDTQYF
TGTGCCACCGGGACGAAGGGAGATACGCAGTATTTT
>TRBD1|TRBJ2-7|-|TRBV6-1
CASSEVFQGARPYEQYF
TGTGCCAGCAGTGAAGTATTCCAGGGGGCGCGCCCCTACGAGCAGTACTTC
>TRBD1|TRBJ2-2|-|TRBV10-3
CAGGTGNTGELFF
TGTGCCGGCGGGACAGGGAACACCGGGGAGCTGTTTTTT
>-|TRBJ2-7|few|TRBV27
CASSQEPGHGYYEQYF
TGTGCCAGCAGCCAAGAACCGGGACATGGGTACTACGAGCAGTACTTC
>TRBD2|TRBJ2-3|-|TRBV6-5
CASSYGPSGRTDTQYF
TGTGCCAGCAGTTACGGGCCTAGCGGACGCACAGATACGCAGTATTTT
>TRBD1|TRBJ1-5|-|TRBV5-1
CASSLGTGGGQPQHF
TGCGCCAGCAGCTTGGGGACAGGGGGGGGTCAGCCCCAGCATTTT
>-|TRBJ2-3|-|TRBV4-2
CASSPVSSTDTQYF
TGTGCCAGCAGCCCGGTTAGCAGCACAGATACGCAGTATTTT